These T cell receptor beta chains were read from a single sample in a study of T cell responses to AZD1222 COVID-19 vaccine. The assay was immunoSEQ multiplex PCR, and TCRdb's table has in-frame clones only and misses some. Of 140,000 to 150,000 clones listed, 80% to 90% are singletons. Sequencing used peripheral blood, obtained on day 0 of AZD1222 vaccination. Receptors originate from an adult in good health. Each CDR3 is given with its conserved first and last residue. D genes are given only for firm matches. Not all rows give a size; the values are once, few, many and, for expanded clones, a class.

CDR3 DNA	CDR3 protein	D gene	clone size	V gene	J gene
TGCGCCAGCAGCTTGGGACAGTTTTATGGCTACACCTTC	CASSLGQFYGYTF	.	few	TRBV5-1	TRBJ1-2
TGTGCCAGCAGCCCCATGGGGACTAGGTCTAATGAGCAGTTCTTC	CASSPMGTRSNEQFF	TRBD2	.	TRBV3-1/TRBV3-2	TRBJ2-1
TGTGCCAGCAGTTTATGGGAAGGGGCGAACACCGGGGAGCTGTTTTTT	CASSLWEGANTGELFF	.	few	TRBV28	TRBJ2-2
TGTGCCAGCAGCCCCGGGGCGGGCAATCAGCCCCAGCATTTT	CASSPGAGNQPQHF	.	.	TRBV7-2	TRBJ1-5
TGTGCCAGCAATCGAGCGGGACTGACAGATACGCAGTATTTT	CASNRAGLTDTQYF	TRBD2	.	TRBV6-5	TRBJ2-3
TGCGCCAGCAGCTTAGCCCCCGGGACAGCTTACGAGCAGTACTTC	CASSLAPGTAYEQYF	TRBD1	.	TRBV5-1	TRBJ2-7
TGCGCCAGCAGCAAGGGACTAGCGGGTGCTCAAGAGACCCAGTACTTC	CASSKGLAGAQETQYF	TRBD2	.	TRBV5-1	TRBJ2-5
TGTGCCAGCAGCCCAGGTGGGCAGCCCCAGCATTTT	CASSPGGQPQHF	.	.	TRBV5-4	TRBJ1-5
TGTGCCAGTAGTAGGATGACAGGGGGCGCCGATGGCTACACCTTC	CASSRMTGGADGYTF	TRBD1	.	TRBV19	TRBJ1-2
TGTGCCAGCAGCCAGCGGCAGGAGAGGTACTATGGCTACACCTTC	CASSQRQERYYGYTF	.	.	TRBV3-1/TRBV3-2	TRBJ1-2
TGTGCCATCAGTGAGTCGGGGGGGGCAGCCTCCTACGAGCAGTACTTC	CAISESGGAASYEQYF	.	.	TRBV10-3	TRBJ2-7
TGCAGCGTTGAAGATCACGGGGTTGAAGCTTTCTTT	CSVEDHGVEAFF	.	.	TRBV29-1	TRBJ1-1
TGTGCCAGCAGCTCCCGCCAAGGGGCTGAAGCTTTCTTT	CASSSRQGAEAFF	.	.	TRBV7-9	TRBJ1-1
TGTGCCAGCAGCCCCCAGTCCTCAGATACGCAGTATTTT	CASSPQSSDTQYF	.	.	TRBV11-2	TRBJ2-3